This T cell receptor (beta chain) was sequenced for a study of relationships among human T cell subsets. Regarding the study as a whole: Th1, Th2 and regulatory T cells shared many CDR3 sequences. T cell counts were not recorded for two pan T samples processed alongside pan B cells.

Notes on this clonotype: The antigen is not known.

The T cell receptor alpha and beta CDR3 regions were amplified from mRNA by semiquantitative ARM-PCR. In ARM-PCR, communal superprimers followed tagged nested gene-specific primers for exponential amplification. One entry per CDR3 protein, called by TCRdb with MiXCR from the multiplex PCR reads. The sample consists of fewer than 18,000 distinct CDR3 sequences, around three fifths of them appearing once. CDR3 length: 12 amino acids. In germline, CDR1 is LGHNT, CDR2 FRNRAP. V was clipped by 2 bases and J by 6 bases, with 5 bases between them. V gene TRBV12-5 combines with J gene TRBJ2-1, with D uncertain. The TCR was taken from a man aged 40-49 years in good health. Input material: total T cells sorted from blood. The CDR3 nucleotides read TGTGCTAGTGGTTTGAATAGCAATGAGCAGTTCTTC. It is translated as CASGLNSNEQFF.